The 21 T cell receptor beta chains reported below all come from one sample, sequenced in a study of blood T cell repertoires in COVID-19. TCRdb's table, derived via immunoSEQ multiplex PCR, lists solely in-frame clones and lacks some. The sample includes 55,000 to 65,000 clones, about 90% seen only once; the top ten take around 9.1%. The sample taken for sequencing was peripheral blood. Receptors were obtained from a human donor with acute or convalescent COVID-19. The donor label of this sample is uncertain.

The genes are TRBV18 and TRBJ1-1; 7 nucleotides match TRBD1. The CDR3 totals 15 residues. From germline, CDR1 is KGHSH and CDR2 LQKENI. Trimming took 6 bases from V and 1 from J; bases not matched to a gene: 8. The CDR3 reads CASSPMTGRNTEAFF. The CDR3 nucleotides are TGTGCCAGCTCTCCTATGACAGGGCGGAACACTGAAGCTTTCTTT.

The chain has TRBV28 and TRBJ2-5, with TRBD2 matching over 8 bases. In germline, CDR1 is MDHEN, CDR2 SYDVKM. The trim removed 6 bases at V and 0 bases at J, leaving 6 bases unmatched. This CDR3 comprises 15 residues. The CDR3 DNA is TGTGCCAGCAGCGTACGGGGGGGATACCAAGAGACCCAGTACTTC. It yields the protein CASSVRGGYQETQYF.

J is TRBJ2-2 and V is TRBV28; 8 nucleotides align to TRBD1. Germline CDR1 MDHEN, CDR2 SYDVKM. The CDR3 sequence is 15 residues long. The V gene end was trimmed by 2 bases and the J gene end by 6 bases; junction bases not matched to a gene: 5. The CDR3 is CASSLRQGLSGELFF. The CDR3 region has the DNA TGTGCCAGCAGTTTAAGACAGGGGCTCTCCGGGGAGCTGTTTTTT.

The V call is TRBV19, the J call TRBJ1-5, with D unclear. Trimming left V 3 bases short and J 3 bases short, with 15 bases between. The germline V gene encodes CDR1 LNHDA and CDR2 SQIVND (reference sequence). There are 16 residues in the CDR3. The CDR3 is CASSIVGRTPNQPQHF. The CDR3 region has the DNA TGTGCCAGTAGTATCGTAGGGAGGACCCCCAATCAGCCCCAGCATTTT.

The genes are TRBV14 and TRBJ1-4; D call uncertain. The germline gives CDR1 SGHDN, CDR2 FVKESK. The CDR3 runs to 12 residues. Trimming pared 2 bases from V and 5 bases from J, leaving 3 bases between. CDR3 sequence: CASSQTNEKLFF. CDR3 DNA: TGTGCCAGCAGCCAAACAAATGAAAAACTGTTTTTT.

V gene TRBV5-6 combines with J gene TRBJ1-2; D call uncertain. CDR1 is SGHDT and CDR2 is YYEEEE in the germline V gene. The ends were cut back, 4 bases at V and 3 bases at J, with 16 bases in the middle. The length of the CDR3 is 15 residues. The CDR3 protein is CASSLTRPGDYGYTF. The DNA of the CDR3 is TGTGCCAGCAGCCTTACCCGACCGGGTGACTATGGCTACACCTTC.

In this sample, this clone turned up a few times. V and J are TRBV9 and TRBJ1-2; 8 nucleotides align to TRBD1. With V trimmed by 0 bases and J by 0 bases, 10 bases remained unmatched. The CDR3 spans 18 residues. From germline, CDR1 is SGDLS and CDR2 YYNGEE. Here the CDR3 DNA reads TGTGCCAGCAGCGTAGGACGAACAGGGGGAAGAGCTAACTATGGCTACACCTTC. Its translation: CASSVGRTGGRANYGYTF.

The chain combines TRBV27 with TRBJ1-2; TRBD1 is a possible D gene (6 bases). Germline V gives CDR1 MNHEY, CDR2 SMNVEV (reference sequence). This CDR3 contains 13 residues. V lost 4 bases to trimming and J lost 8 bases, with 14 bases between them. CDR3 amino acids: CASSSDSSRGYTF. The CDR3 DNA reads TGTGCCAGCAGTTCGGACAGTTCAAGGGGCTACACCTTC.

This chain links TRBV23-1 with TRBJ2-5, with a tentative D call TRBD2 (5 bases). TRBV23-1 falls under the ORF class, with uncertain function. The length of the CDR3 is 13 residues. The ends were cut back, 2 bases at V and 5 bases at J, with 9 bases in the middle. As DNA, the CDR3 is TGCGCCAGCAGTCAAACCCGAGGGGAGACCCAGTACTTC. Its protein is CASSQTRGETQYF.

This chain links TRBV12-3 or TRBV12-4 with TRBJ2-7; D is ambiguous. The CDR3 extends over 13 amino acids. Trimming removed 3 bases at V and 1 base at J, with 7 bases between. This CDR3 reads CASSLSPSYEQYF. The CDR3 DNA is TGTGCCAGCAGTTTGTCCCCGTCCTACGAGCAGTACTTC.

J is TRBJ1-6 and V is TRBV28; the D is unclear. This CDR3 has 15 amino acids. CDR1 and CDR2 (germline): MDHEN, SYDVKM. V lost 1 base and J 7 bases, leaving 11 bases between the germline ends. The CDR3 is CASSLSGDMNSPLHF. The CDR3 DNA reads TGTGCCAGCAGTTTATCGGGAGATATGAATTCACCCCTCCACTTT.

This clone was found once. The chain combines TRBV3-1 (or the pseudogene TRBV3-2) with TRBJ1-5; D uncertain. The germline V gene encodes CDR1 LGHDT and CDR2 YNNKEL (reference sequence). Trimming stripped 4 bases from V and 7 bases from J, with 8 bases between. The CDR3 sequence is 12 residues long. The CDR3 coding sequence is TGTGCCAGCAGCCTTCGGGGACAGCCCCAGCATTTT. Translated, it gives CASSLRGQPQHF.

This chain uses TRBV18 with TRBJ2-3; the D is unclear. Deletions cut 3 bases from V and 4 bases from J, with 14 bases between. Germline assignment: CDR1 KGHSH and CDR2 LQKENI. There are 15 residues in the CDR3. Here the CDR3 reads CASSPFDLGSDTQYF. In DNA form, the CDR3 reads TGTGCCAGCTCACCGTTCGACCTAGGCTCAGATACGCAGTATTTT.

The V and J genes are TRBV28 and TRBJ2-5, with 10 bases matching TRBD2. CDR1 is MDHEN, CDR2 SYDVKM, per germline. The CDR3 extends over 17 amino acids. J was trimmed by 2 bases and V by 3 bases; bases with no gene match: 9. As DNA, the CDR3 is TGTGCCAGCAGTTTGGTTCCGCTAGCGGGGGAGCAAGAGACCCAGTACTTC. Protein sequence: CASSLVPLAGEQETQYF.

The chain combines TRBV5-4 with TRBJ2-7; tentatively, D is TRBD2 (6 bases). V was cut by 4 bases and J by 4 bases, with 18 bases left in between. This CDR3 region has 15 residues. Germline V lookup: CDR1 SGHNT, CDR2 YYREEE (reference sequence). The CDR3 DNA reads as TGTGCCAGCAGCCCAACCCGGGACTCGATATACGAGCAGTACTTC. This encodes CASSPTRDSIYEQYF.

This chain joins TRBV10-3 and TRBJ1-1, with 9 nucleotides matching TRBD1. CDR3 length: 14 residues. Germline V gene data show CDR1 as ENHRY and CDR2 as SYGVKD. J was trimmed by 6 bases and V by 6 bases; bases with no gene match: 8. The CDR3 protein is CAISKGTGWSEAFF. The CDR3 DNA reads TGTGCCATCAGCAAAGGGACAGGGTGGTCTGAAGCTTTCTTT.

The rearrangement joins TRBV7-8 to TRBJ2-2, with 12 bases identical to TRBD2. This CDR3 contains 19 residues. Germline lookup yields CDR1 SGHVS and CDR2 FQNEAQ. V shed 5 bases, J shed 2 bases, and the junction held 12 bases outside the gene matches. CDR3 loop: CASSDRLAGELSNTGELFF. The CDR3 bases are TGTGCCAGCAGCGACAGACTAGCGGGGGAGCTATCTAACACCGGGGAGCTGTTTTTT.

The gene calls are TRBV12-3 or TRBV12-4 and TRBJ2-4; no reliable D call. The V end lost 6 bases, the J end lost 4 bases, and 4 bases lay between the germline ends. CDR3 length: 11 residues. CDR3 in amino acids: CASRSKNIQYF. DNA for the CDR3: TGTGCCAGCAGGTCAAAAAACATTCAGTACTTC.

CDR3 amino acids: CARPRVGQALYEQYF. The CDR3 nucleotides are TGTGCTAGGCCCCGTGTGGGACAGGCGTTATACGAGCAGTACTTC. The chain is built from TRBV7-7 and TRBJ2-7, with 8 bases matching TRBD1. This CDR3 is built from 15 residues. CDR1 is SSHAT, CDR2 FNYEAQ, per germline (reference sequence). The full variable domain, in which reference TRBV7-7 and TRBJ2-7 provide the parts outside the CDR3, is GAGVSQSPRYKVTKRGQDVTLRCDPISSHATLYWYQQALGQGPEFLTYFNYEAQPDKSGLPSDRFSAERPEGSISTLTIQRTEQRDSAMYRCARPRVGQALYEQYFGPGTRLTVT.

V gene TRBV27 combines with J gene TRBJ2-2; no reliable D call. CDR3 length equals 14 residues. Trimming took off 8 bases at V and 3 bases at J, with 13 bases between the two ends. In germline, CDR1 is MNHEY, CDR2 SMNVEV (reference sequence). Written as DNA, the CDR3 is TGTGCCAGCGCCCTGTCTGCAGACACCGGGGAGCTGTTTTTT. Its protein is CASALSADTGELFF.

The genes are TRBV5-1 and TRBJ2-2; no definite D call. CDR3 length equals 15 residues. Looked up from germline, CDR1 is SGHRS and CDR2 is YFSETQ. The ends were cut back, 4 bases at V and 2 bases at J, with 12 bases in the middle. This CDR3 is CASSPLGDNTGELFF. In DNA form, the CDR3 reads TGCGCCAGCAGCCCCCTCGGAGATAACACCGGGGAGCTGTTTTTT.